These 13 T cell receptor beta chains came from one sample sequenced in a study of T-cell memory formation after mild COVID-19. One entry per CDR3 protein results from TCRdb running MiXCR on the 5' RACE reads. There are 90,000 to 120,000 distinct CDR3 sequences in the sample; 11% occur only once, and around 39% lies in the top ten. The material sequenced was PBMCs or a T cell subset sorted from them (not recorded which). Receptors originate from a man in his late teens or twenties who had mild COVID-19 (a few samples of this study predate the infection). Cell type and time point are not known.

Many counts were recorded for this clonotype. The chain has TRBV2 and TRBJ2-1; a weak D match, TRBD2 (6 bases). The germline CDR1 and CDR2 sequences are SNHLY and FYNNEI. This CDR3 comprises 16 residues. V dropped 11 bases and J dropped 8 bases, with 28 bases sitting between them. The DNA for the CDR3 is TGTGCCCCCCCGGTCGGGGTGTCCGGGAGAAAGGATGAGCAGTTCTTC. Residues: CAPPVGVSGRKDEQFF. Full variable domain (outside the CDR3, taken from reference TRBV2 and TRBJ2-1): EPEVTQTPSHQVTQMGQEVILRCVPISNHLYFYWYRQILGQKVEFLVSFYNNEISEKSEIFDDQFSVERPDGSNFTLKIRSTKLEDSAMYFCAPPVGVSGRKDEQFFGPGTRLTVL.

The table lists this clonotype with a few counts. V gene TRBV4-1 combines with J gene TRBJ1-2, with D possibly matching TRBD1 (5 bases). The CDR3 spans 12 residues. Per germline, CDR1 MGHRA and CDR2 YSYEKL. Trimming removed 1 base from V and 13 bases from J, with 13 bases in between. The chain's CDR3 is CASSQVQGGCTF. CDR3 coding DNA: TGCGCCAGCAGCCAAGTCCAGGGCGGGTGCACCTTC.

The genes are TRBV29-1 and TRBJ2-1; D uncertain. This CDR3 spans 11 amino acids. V lost 5 bases and J 4 bases, leaving 6 bases between the germline ends. Germline values: CDR1 SQVTM, CDR2 ANQGSEA. The CDR3 DNA follows: TGCAGCGTTACTTGGTACAATGAGCAGTTCTTC. It is translated as CSVTWYNEQFF.

CDR3 nucleotide sequence: TGTGCCAGCAGCTTAGGTTTCGGCGGGGAGACCCAGTACTTC. This sequence encodes CASSLGFGGETQYF. The chain couples TRBV7-9 to TRBJ2-5, with D possibly matching TRBD2 (5 bases). The CDR3 sequence is 14 residues long. Germline V lookup: CDR1 SEHNR, CDR2 FQNEAQ (reference sequence). Between the trimmed V and J ends, which lost 1 base and 5 bases, there was a span of 11 bases.

This clonotype was seen more than once but under ten times. The gene calls are TRBV12-3 or TRBV12-4 and TRBJ2-3, with a weak D call TRBD1 (6 bases). The CDR3 runs 13 residues. V was pared by 5 bases and J by 11 bases, with 17 bases between. CDR3 sequence (DNA): TGTGCCAGCAGTATTGGGGGCACGGTAGGGCAGTATTTT. Its translation is CASSIGGTVGQYF.

This clonotype was detected a few times. The chain combines TRBV5-1 with TRBJ2-1; D perhaps matches TRBD2 (6 bases). CDR1 SGHRS and CDR2 YFSETQ come from the germline V gene. The CDR3 consists of 17 residues. The germline V and J ends were trimmed by 4 bases and 0 bases, with 17 bases remaining between them. Written as DNA, the CDR3 is TGCGCCAGCAGCCCCCGTGGAGGGCGAAACTCCTACAATGAGCAGTTCTTC. It translates to CASSPRGGRNSYNEQFF.

The chain couples TRBV7-9 to TRBJ1-1; D uncertain. Per germline, CDR1 SEHNR and CDR2 FQNEAQ (reference sequence). V dropped 2 bases and J dropped 10 bases, with 8 bases sitting between them. The CDR3 length is 11 residues. Written as DNA, the CDR3 is TGTGCCAGCAGCTTACTGGTTAGAGCTTTCTTT. Translated, it gives CASSLLVRAFF.

This clonotype showed up just a few times. CDR3 in DNA: TGTGCCAGCAGCGATAGAGAAGTTATAGAAGCGGACCAAGAGACCCAGTACTTC. Translating it yields CASSDREVIEADQETQYF. The chain has TRBV9 and TRBJ2-5, with a weak D call TRBD2 (5 bases). The CDR3 consists of 18 residues. V lost 3 bases, J lost 0 bases, and 21 bases lay in between. Germline CDR1 is SGDLS and CDR2 is YYNGEE.

This clonotype came up a few times. The chain uses TRBV15 and TRBJ2-5, with TRBD2 matching 9 bases. The CDR3 loop spans 17 amino acids. Trimming removed 2 bases from V and 5 bases from J; junction bases left unmatched: 12. CDR1 is LNHNV, CDR2 YYDKDF, per germline (reference sequence). CDR3 protein: CATSRRDSGGSLETQYF. In nucleotides, the CDR3 is TGTGCCACCAGCAGAAGGGATAGCGGGGGTTCCTTGGAGACCCAGTACTTC.

This clonotype was seen repeatedly, ten times or more. J is TRBJ2-2 and V is TRBV4-2, with TRBD1 matching over 10 bases. The germline gives CDR1 LGHNA, CDR2 YNFKEQ. The CDR3 is made up of 15 amino acids. V dropped 3 bases and J dropped 4; count of bases not matched to a gene: 2. CDR3 nucleotide sequence: TGTGCCAGCAGCCAGGGGACAGGGGTCACCGGGGAGCTGTTTTTT. Translated, it gives CASSQGTGVTGELFF.

This clonotype was seen a handful of times. The chain uses TRBV6-2 or TRBV6-3 and TRBJ2-3; D uncertain. The V and J ends lost 1 base and 0 bases respectively, with 14 bases between them. The germline V gene has CDR1 MNHEY and CDR2 SVGEGT. The CDR3 is 17 residues long. CDR3 sequence: CASSYFGKSTSTDTQYF. The CDR3 DNA sequence: TGTGCCAGCAGTTACTTCGGCAAGTCCACTAGCACAGATACGCAGTATTTT.

This clonotype was picked up a small number of times. The chain combines TRBV3-1 with TRBJ2-1; D possibly matches TRBD1 or TRBD2 (6 bases each). The germline V gene encodes CDR1 LGHDT and CDR2 YNNKEL (reference sequence). The CDR3 is made up of 16 amino acids. Trimming took 0 bases from V and 2 from J, leaving 11 bases between them. CDR3 amino acids: CASSQDVGGPYNEQFF. CDR3 DNA sequence: TGTGCCAGCAGCCAAGATGTCGGGGGCCCCTACAATGAGCAGTTCTTC.

V and J are TRBV30 and TRBJ2-7, with 7 bases lining up with TRBD1. Germline lookup yields CDR1 GTSNPN and CDR2 SVGIG (reference sequence). Unmatched junction bases numbered 13, after V lost 2 bases and J lost 3 bases. The CDR3 runs to 16 residues. The CDR3 reads CAWSSIPGRGYYEQYF. CDR3 DNA: TGTGCCTGGAGTAGTATTCCGGGCAGGGGGTACTACGAGCAGTACTTC.